This T cell receptor (beta chain) was captured by sequencing in a study of T cell changes during pregnancy in multiple sclerosis. The protocol was immunoSEQ multiplex PCR, while the TCRdb copy is restricted to in-frame clones and leaves out a portion. There are under 55,000 clones in the sample; over 90% occur only once, and roughly 0.6% lies in the top ten. Germline-derived CDR1 and CDR2 are SGHNT and YYREEE (reference sequence). This CDR3 is 13 amino acids long. Trimming stripped 1 base from V and 6 bases from J, with 11 bases between. The source is a female donor in good health, enrolled as a control in a pregnancy study. This sample comprised CD4+ T cells from peripheral blood mononuclear cells, obtained after pregnancy. The J gene is TRBJ2-7, the V gene TRBV5-4; maybe TRBD2 (6 bases). The CDR3 DNA follows: TGTGCCAGCAGCTTGATCGCTAGCGCCGAGCAGTACTTC. It translates to CASSLIASAEQYF.